This T cell receptor (beta chain) is drawn from a study of cytomegalovirus exposure and HLA in healthy donors. Study-wide results and caveats: In presence/absence analyses, roughly uniform sequencing depth across donors was assumed. The authors later found most CMV-associated TCR beta chains appeared HLA-restricted. Association with HLA alleles at 0.05 false discovery rate was found for approximately 18,000 TCR beta sequences in a later analysis. Fewer N-insertions (relative to the approximately 670-donor mean) were reportedly seen in an Asian-associated ancestry cluster in a later analysis.

A word on this clone: Its antigen remains unknown.

With 3 bases removed from V and 7 bases from J, the gap between germline ends came to 10 bases. This CDR3 is built from 12 residues. Germline V gene data show CDR1 as ENHRY and CDR2 as SYGVKD. The PCR made use of 60 Vbeta and 13 Jbeta primers. TCRdb keeps only in-frame clones here, not all; method: immunoSEQ multiplex PCR. The sample has approximately 100,000 clones, approximately 70% seen once. V gene TRBV10-3 combines with J gene TRBJ2-7; D remains unclear. This TCR came from a man younger than 40 in good health and CMV-seropositive. Material for sequencing was PBMCs. The CDR3: CAISDPGFEQYF. The CDR3 DNA reads TGTGCCATCAGTGATCCGGGTTTTGAGCAGTACTTC.